These 22 T cell receptor beta chains came from one sample sequenced in a study of CD8 T cells in ankylosing spondylitis. Study findings and constraints: For ankylosing spondylitis blood, a TCR beta motif of several highly homologous variants appeared characteristic.

MiXCR, applied by TCRdb to the 5' RACE reads, yields one record per CDR3 protein. The sample has around 770,000 distinct CDR3 sequences; around a fifth are singletons. Antigen specificity for these receptors is unknown. Material: blood, either unsorted or a sorted T cell fraction (not recorded which). Receptors originate from a male donor with ankylosing spondylitis.

The chain uses TRBV24-1 and TRBJ2-3; D call uncertain. Germline CDR1 reads KGHDR; CDR2 reads SFDVKD. This CDR3 contains 13 residues. V lost 9 bases, J lost 2 bases, and 11 bases lay in between. The CDR3 DNA reads TGTGCCACCTCCGATACCATCACAGATACGCAGTATTTT. This gives the protein CATSDTITDTQYF.

The chain couples TRBV5-1 to TRBJ2-2, with 11 nucleotides matching TRBD2. The V segment lost 1 base and the J segment 5 bases; nucleotides outside the gene matches: 7. The germline gives CDR1 SGHRS, CDR2 YFSETQ. The CDR3 consists of 17 residues. The CDR3 loop reads CASSLNQLAGETGELFF. CDR3 DNA: TGCGCCAGCAGCTTGAATCAACTAGCGGGAGAGACCGGGGAGCTGTTTTTT.

This clonotype was seen only a few times. This chain links TRBV5-1 with TRBJ2-2, with D unclear. V lost 0 bases, J lost 3 bases, and 15 bases lay in between. CDR1 is SGHRS, CDR2 YFSETQ, per germline. The CDR3 consists of 17 residues. The CDR3 coding sequence is TGCGCCAGCAGCTTGGCCGCGCTGTCGGGTCACACCGGGGAGCTGTTTTTT. Its protein product is CASSLAALSGHTGELFF.

J is TRBJ2-7 and V is TRBV5-1; 11 nucleotides line up with TRBD2. The V gene end was trimmed by 4 bases and the J gene end by 2 bases; junction bases not matched to a gene: 2. CDR3 length: 14 residues. Germline lookup yields CDR1 SGHRS and CDR2 YFSETQ. In DNA, the CDR3 is TGCGCCAGCAGCGAGACTAGCGGGGCCTACGAGCAGTACTTC. Residues: CASSETSGAYEQYF.

The rearrangement joins TRBV7-2 to TRBJ1-5; D ambiguous. Trimming took off 6 bases at V and 2 bases at J, with 11 bases between the two ends. CDR1 and CDR2 (germline): SGHTA, FQGNSA. The CDR3 is 14 residues long. The CDR3 loop reads CASRSVGGNQPQHF. In DNA, the CDR3 is TGTGCCAGCAGATCGGTGGGCGGCAATCAGCCCCAGCATTTT.

The genes are TRBV4-1 and TRBJ1-6, with 7 bases matching TRBD1. Trimming took 3 bases from V and 3 from J; bases not matched to a gene: 5. The CDR3 consists of 16 residues. Germline V gene data show CDR1 as MGHRA and CDR2 as YSYEKL. The CDR3 sequence is CASSQTGQNYNSPLHF. The CDR3 nucleotides read TGCGCCAGCAGCCAGACGGGACAGAACTATAATTCACCCCTCCACTTT.

This clonotype occurred many times. Germline and junction disagree at one end, which may indicate a read error. This CDR3 is CASSRGSNQPQHF. The CDR3 DNA is TGCGCCAGCAGTAGGGGTAGCAATCAGCCCCAGCATTTT. The V call is TRBV7-9, the J call TRBJ1-5; TRBD1 is a possible D gene (5 bases). Germline CDR1 reads SEHNR; CDR2 reads FQNEAQ (reference sequence). CDR3 length: 13 amino acids. Looking up the rest from reference TRBV7-9 and TRBJ1-5 gives the full variable domain: DTGVSQNPRHKITKRGQNVTFRCDPISEHNRLYWYRQTLGQGPEFLTYFQNEAQLEKSRLLSDRFSAERPKGSFSTLEIQRTEQGDSAMYLCASSRGSNQPQHFGDGTRLSIL.

At least ten counts were recorded for this clonotype. V and J are TRBV5-1 and TRBJ2-1, with D maybe TRBD2 (6 bases). In germline, CDR1 is SGHRS, CDR2 YFSETQ. Trimming cost V 1 base and J 0 bases, with 11 bases left between them. The CDR3 consists of 16 residues. The CDR3 spells CASSLPSASSYNEQFF. As DNA, the CDR3 is TGCGCCAGCAGCTTGCCTAGCGCTAGCTCCTACAATGAGCAGTTCTTC.

This clonotype was observed a handful of times. The V gene is TRBV12-3 or TRBV12-4, the J gene TRBJ2-5; TRBD2 matches at 7 bases. The CDR3 sequence is 15 residues long. Trimming took 3 bases from V and 5 from J; bases not matched to a gene: 9. DNA for the CDR3: TGTGCCAGCAGTTTTCGCGGCGGGGGTTTGGAGACCCAGTACTTC. Its translation is CASSFRGGGLETQYF.

This chain uses TRBV12-3 or TRBV12-4 with TRBJ2-7, with a weak D call TRBD2 (5 bases). The CDR3 is 15 residues long. V dropped 11 bases and J dropped 5 bases, with 25 bases sitting between them. As DNA, the CDR3 is TGTGCCGGCTCCCCAAGGGCCGGGGAAATTCACGAGCAGTACTTC. Protein: CAGSPRAGEIHEQYF.

This clonotype has more than one count but fewer than ten. The CDR3 nucleotides read TGCAGTGCTAGAGATTTTGGGAGGGGCCTAAGGGAGACCCAGTACTTC. This sequence encodes CSARDFGRGLRETQYF. This chain joins TRBV20-1 and TRBJ2-5, with 7 nucleotides matching TRBD2. CDR3 size: 16 residues. Losses at the gene ends were 0 bases for V and 5 bases for J; bases not matched to a gene: 12. Per the germline V gene, CDR1 is DFQATT and CDR2 is SNEGSKA (reference sequence).

The sample holds a few counts of this clonotype. The V gene is TRBV18, the J gene TRBJ1-1; 9 bases agree with TRBD1. This CDR3 has 16 amino acids. The germline gives CDR1 KGHSH, CDR2 LQKENI. The trim removed 3 bases at V and 2 bases at J, leaving 7 bases unmatched. CDR3 region: CASSPGTGTSNTEAFF. The CDR3 DNA reads as TGTGCCAGCTCACCCGGGACAGGGACATCCAACACTGAAGCTTTCTTT.

This clonotype has only a few counts. The chain combines TRBV13 with TRBJ2-3; D not resolved. CDR1 PRHDT and CDR2 FYEKMQ come from the germline V gene (reference sequence). This CDR3 spans 17 amino acids. The ends were cut back, 1 base at V and 0 bases at J, with 14 bases in the middle. The CDR3 DNA is TGTGCCAGCAGCTTAGAGGCGTCCCAACCTAGCACAGATACGCAGTATTTT. Encoded protein: CASSLEASQPSTDTQYF.

There are a few counts of this clonotype. V usage is TRBV24-1 and J usage is TRBJ1-1; D unclear. Germline CDR1 is KGHDR and CDR2 is SFDVKD. CDR3 length: 13 amino acids. The V end was cut by 9 bases, the J end by 3 bases, with 13 bases between. CDR3: CATPRGVDTEAFF. The DNA for the CDR3 is TGTGCCACCCCCCGCGGGGTGGACACTGAAGCTTTCTTT.

The rearrangement links TRBV11-2 to TRBJ1-4; 8 positions match TRBD1. After removal of 5 bases from V and 7 bases from J, the junction contained 6 bases not matched to a gene. There are 14 residues in the CDR3. CDR1 is SGHAT, CDR2 FQNNGV, per germline. The CDR3 sequence is CASSLSQGGEKLFF. CDR3 coding DNA: TGTGCCAGCAGCCTATCACAGGGGGGTGAAAAACTGTTTTTT.

The V gene is TRBV12-3 or TRBV12-4, the J gene TRBJ2-1; perhaps TRBD1 as D (6 bases). V was trimmed by 4 bases and J by 5 bases, leaving 15 bases between them. The CDR3 has 15 residues. CDR3 residues: CASSSPGTTDNEQFF. The CDR3 DNA follows: TGTGCCAGCAGTTCCCCCGGGACAACGGACAATGAGCAGTTCTTC.

This clonotype was seen a handful of times. Sequence at one end of the junction differs from germline and may be a read error. The genes are TRBV5-1 and TRBJ1-4; no reliable D call. There are 14 residues in the CDR3. CDR1 SGHRS and CDR2 YFSETQ come from the germline V gene. Here the CDR3 reads CASRLGGSNEKLFF. CDR3 nucleotides: TGCGCCAGCAGATTGGGAGGGAGCAATGAAAAACTGTTTTTT.

The sample holds a few counts of this clonotype. CDR3 sequence (DNA): TGTGCCAGCAGACGGAGACCGGGACCCTATAGCACAGATACGCAGTATTTT. Protein product: CASRRRPGPYSTDTQYF. The V gene is TRBV6-2 or TRBV6-3, the J gene TRBJ2-3; D possibly matches TRBD1 or TRBD2 (5 bases each). The CDR3 is 17 residues long. The germline V gene encodes CDR1 MNHEY and CDR2 SVGEGT. Trimming pared 6 bases from V and 0 bases from J, leaving 19 bases between.

This clonotype showed up just a few times. The chain links TRBV4-1 to TRBJ2-3, with D uncertain. CDR3 size: 15 residues. Germline V gene sequence: CDR1 MGHRA, CDR2 YSYEKL. V dropped 0 bases and J dropped 4 bases, with 11 bases sitting between them. The CDR3: CASSQDFPSPDTQYF. DNA of the CDR3: TGCGCCAGCAGCCAAGATTTTCCCTCTCCAGATACGCAGTATTTT.

This clonotype appeared a few times. The chain is built from TRBV20-1 and TRBJ2-3; 7 bases fit TRBD1. Per germline, CDR1 DFQATT and CDR2 SNEGSKA (reference sequence). V gave up 3 bases and J gave up 4 bases; unmatched junction bases: 13. The CDR3 totals 16 residues. DNA of the CDR3: TGCAGTGCTAGGATTGGGACAGTCTCACGCTCAGATACGCAGTATTTT. Translated: CSARIGTVSRSDTQYF.

This rearrangement joins TRBV4-2 to TRBJ2-5; D assignment may be TRBD1 or TRBD2 (5 bases each). Trimming cost V 1 base and J 5 bases, with 17 bases left between them. The CDR3 spans 16 residues. The V gene's germline CDR1 is LGHNA and CDR2 YNFKEQ. The CDR3 sequence: CASSQVYSGGWETQYF. The CDR3 DNA reads as TGTGCCAGCAGCCAAGTGTATAGTGGGGGATGGGAGACCCAGTACTTC.

In its sample, this clonotype was seen a few times. The V and J genes are TRBV7-8 and TRBJ1-2; no reliable D call. The CDR3 runs 13 residues. The V gene lost 0 bases and the J gene lost 4 bases, with 6 bases spanning the gap. From germline, CDR1 is SGHVS and CDR2 FQNEAQ. CDR3 coding DNA: TGTGCCAGCAGCTTAGCCAGCCCCTATGGCTACACCTTC. It translates to CASSLASPYGYTF.